This T cell receptor (beta chain) is from a study of blood T cell repertoires in COVID-19 (TCRdb year 2020). Study-wide context: Samples from collaborators originated in the United States, Italy and Spain and spanned both the acute and convalescent phases of COVID-19. The prospective study material was composed of cDNA or gDNA derived from T cells, B-cell-depleted T cells, or PBMCs. Deeply sampled blood TCRbeta repertoires from subjects exposed to, actively infected with, or recovered from COVID-19 were included in the dataset. The repertoires were released in a freely available public database meant as a resource for research on the immune response to SARS-CoV-2. The samples were drawn from the first 160 participants of the ongoing ImmuneRACE study and from 1,254 subjects provided by 6 global collaborators. The sample metadata nearly always contained a de-identified subject ID, COVID-19 status, age in years and sex. Where available, HLA class I and class II types were obtained from metadata supplied by the sample provider rather than from assay-based typing.

General conclusions and limits of the study: How much clinical and demographic metadata was included differed by source and by participant, and the metadata was provided uncurated.

Each collaborating institution followed its own protocols to collect whole blood in K2EDTA tubes. For TCRbeta analysis, collaborators shipped samples in one of three forms: frozen whole blood, isolated PBMCs, or DNA extracted from either of those sample types. Turning to this clone: The target of this receptor is not known. The sample holds no much larger clone one base away, and base qualities are not on file.

TCRbeta CDR3 regions were amplified from genomic DNA by means of the immunoSEQ Assay, a bias-controlled multiplex PCR. As for how the authors treated the data: Within the assay, amplification of reference gene primers was used to estimate how many nucleated cells each sample contained. To quantify the absolute abundance of each unique TCRbeta CDR3 rearrangement, sequence reads were collapsed and filtered. Productive Simpson clonality was computed per sample as the square root of Simpson's diversity index over productive rearrangements. What TCRdb holds here is the immuneACCESS table cut down to in-frame rearrangements. Part of the clones is not present; checked against another copy, under half of the missing clones reflect an unresolved V gene, and the others are unexplained. V, J and clone size reflect that table, while D and trimming were determined from the DNA. The sample table records about 100,000 clones; 70% to 90% of these occur just once. The ten biggest clones cover about 1.7% of the sample.

The CDR3, from cysteine to phenylalanine, totals 12 residues. Only CDR3 DNA remains: 36 bases, in frame from the first base. Unmatched junction bases come to 3, with V trimmed by 5 bases and J by 4 bases. From a lookup of the germline V gene, CDR1 and CDR2 are SQVTM and ANQGSEA. The sequence came from a man aged 80 or over with acute or convalescent COVID-19. This receptor chain uses TRBV29-1 and TRBJ2-5; 8 junctional bases match TRBD2. The sequenced sample was peripheral blood. The base sequence is TGCAGCGTTAGCGGGGGCCCAGAGACCCAGTACTTC. Its protein reads: CSVSGGPETQYF.